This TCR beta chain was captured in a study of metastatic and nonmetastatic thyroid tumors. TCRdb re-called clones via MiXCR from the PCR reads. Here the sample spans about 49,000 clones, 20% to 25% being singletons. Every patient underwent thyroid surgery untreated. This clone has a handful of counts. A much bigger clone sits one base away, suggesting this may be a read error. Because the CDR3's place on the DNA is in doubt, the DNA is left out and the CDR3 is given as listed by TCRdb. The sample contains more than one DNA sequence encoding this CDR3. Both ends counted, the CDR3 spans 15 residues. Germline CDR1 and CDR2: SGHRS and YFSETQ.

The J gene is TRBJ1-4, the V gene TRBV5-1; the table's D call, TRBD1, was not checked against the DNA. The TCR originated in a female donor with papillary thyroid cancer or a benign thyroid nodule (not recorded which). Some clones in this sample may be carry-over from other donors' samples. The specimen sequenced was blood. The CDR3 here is CASSWGQGTNEKLFF.